These 4 T cell receptor beta chains came from one sample sequenced in a study of cytomegalovirus exposure and HLA in healthy donors. Use of 60 Vbeta and 13 Jbeta primers characterized the PCR. The data were produced by immunoSEQ multiplex PCR, yet TCRdb's version contains in-frame clones alone and is incomplete. The sample consists of 90,000 to 120,000 clones, about 68% of them appearing once. Sequenced input: PBMCs. Receptors were obtained from a man younger than 45 in good health and CMV-seropositive.

The rearrangement uses TRBV9 and TRBJ2-1, with 13 bases lining up with TRBD2. V dropped 3 bases and J dropped 6; count of bases not matched to a gene: 3. Germline assignment: CDR1 SGDLS and CDR2 YYNGEE. The CDR3 runs to 15 residues. CDR3 bases: TGTGCCAGCAGCGGGGGACTAGCGGGGACCAATGAGCAGTTCTTC. Protein: CASSGGLAGTNEQFF. Based on the CDR3 plus reference TRBV9 and TRBJ2-1, the full variable domain is DSGVTQTPKHLITATGQRVTLRCSPRSGDLSVYWYQQSLDQGLQFLIQYYNGEERAKGNILERFSAQQFPDLHSELNLSSLELGDSALYFCASSGGLAGTNEQFFGPGTRLTVL.

This clone was seen a handful of times. The junction does not match germline at one end; this may be a read error. The chain joins TRBV6-5 to TRBJ2-7, with 9 bases identical to TRBD1. This CDR3 region has 15 residues. Germline V gene sequence: CDR1 MNHEY, CDR2 SVGAGI. The CDR3 sequence is CAISVRGDRVYEQYF. Here the CDR3 DNA reads TGTGCCATCAGTGTCCGAGGGGACAGGGTCTACGAGCAGTACTTC.

This chain joins TRBV5-1 and TRBJ1-1, with D maybe TRBD1 (6 bases). Germline CDR1 SGHRS, CDR2 YFSETQ. The CDR3 covers 18 residues. V was cut by 4 bases and J by 3 bases, with 25 bases left in between. CDR3 residues: CASSQHPPRGGEYTEAFF. DNA for the CDR3: TGCGCCAGCAGCCAACACCCCCCCAGAGGGGGGGAATACACTGAAGCTTTCTTT.

The chain joins TRBV4-1 to TRBJ2-7; TRBD1 agrees at 7 bases. The germline V gene encodes CDR1 MGHRA and CDR2 YSYEKL. CDR3 length: 13 residues. V lost 2 bases and J lost 5; bases outside the gene matches: 3. CDR3 amino acids: CASSQLDRDEQYF. CDR3 nucleotides: TGCGCCAGCAGCCAACTCGACAGGGACGAGCAGTACTTC.